This T cell receptor (beta chain) was sequenced in a study of a mutant IDH1 vaccine in newly diagnosed glioma. Study as a whole: Weeks 1, 3, 5, 7, 11, 15, 19 and 23 were when patients received their eight vaccinations. Males made up about 60% and females about 40% of treated patients, whose mean age was around 40 years. Beforehand, treatment had been radiotherapy, temozolomide, or both; the majority received both.

The time point was: week 11, during vaccination. Each dose of the vaccine consisted of 300 ug of mutant IDH1 20-mer peptide, with topical imiquimod. About this clone: What it binds is not known.

Clones were sequenced by immunoSEQ multiplex PCR, and TCRdb holds only the in-frame ones, with some missing. This repertoire shows about 40,000 clones, 80% found once; its top ten account for over 13%. The CDR3 is 16 amino acids. Trimming took 0 bases from V and 8 from J, leaving 19 bases between them. Per germline, CDR1 LGHNA and CDR2 YNFKEQ. J is TRBJ1-2 and V is TRBV4-2; D is possibly TRBD1 (5 bases). The receptor was isolated from a woman between 25 and 40 years old with glioma. Some clones in this sample may be carry-over from other donors' samples. Sequenced here: peripheral blood mononuclear cells (PBMCs), sampled from a glioma patient whose treatment included an IDH1 peptide vaccine. The CDR3 region is CASSQEGRPGSVGYTF. The CDR3 coding sequence is TGTGCCAGCAGCCAAGAAGGCCGTCCAGGGTCCGTAGGCTACACCTTC.